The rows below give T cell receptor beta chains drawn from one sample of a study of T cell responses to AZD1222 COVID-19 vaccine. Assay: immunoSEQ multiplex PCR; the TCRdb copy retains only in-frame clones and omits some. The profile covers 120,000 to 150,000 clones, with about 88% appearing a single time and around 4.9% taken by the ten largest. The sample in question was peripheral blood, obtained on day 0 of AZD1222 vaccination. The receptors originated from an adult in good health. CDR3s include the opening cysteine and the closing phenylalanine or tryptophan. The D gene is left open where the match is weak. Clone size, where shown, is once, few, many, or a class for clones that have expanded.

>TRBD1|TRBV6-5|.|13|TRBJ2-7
CASRRTGLDEQYF
TGTGCCAGCAGACGGACAGGGTTGGACGAGCAGTACTTC
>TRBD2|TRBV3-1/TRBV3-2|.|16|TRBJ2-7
CASSHGTSGSKYEQYF
TGTGCCAGCAGCCACGGGACTAGCGGGAGTAAGTACGAGCAGTACTTC
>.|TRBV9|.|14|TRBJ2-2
CASSAEASTGELFF
TGTGCCAGTTCGGCGGAAGCTAGCACCGGGGAGCTGTTTTTT
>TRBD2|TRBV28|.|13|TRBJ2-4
CASSLAGVNIQYF
TGTGCCAGCAGTTTAGCGGGAGTGAACATTCAGTACTTC
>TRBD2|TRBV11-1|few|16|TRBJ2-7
CASSLVGLAGLSEQYF
TGTGCCAGCAGCTTAGTAGGCCTAGCGGGACTCTCCGAGCAGTACTTC
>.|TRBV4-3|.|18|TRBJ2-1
CASSQDSWYGSFVNEQFF
TGCGCCAGCAGCCAAGATTCATGGTATGGTAGTTTTGTCAATGAGCAGTTCTTC
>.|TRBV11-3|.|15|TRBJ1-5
CASSDGQGINQPQHF
TGTGCCAGCAGCGACGGCCAGGGAATCAATCAGCCCCAGCATTTT
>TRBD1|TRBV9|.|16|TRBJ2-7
CASSVGGGQGGYEQYF
TGTGCCAGCAGCGTAGGAGGGGGACAGGGAGGCTACGAGCAGTACTTC
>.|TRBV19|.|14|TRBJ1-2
CASSISGFNYGYTF
TGTGCCAGTAGTATCTCGGGCTTCAACTATGGCTACACCTTC
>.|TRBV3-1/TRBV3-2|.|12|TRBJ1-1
CASSQDNTEAFF
TGTGCCAGCAGCCAAGATAACACTGAAGCTTTCTTT
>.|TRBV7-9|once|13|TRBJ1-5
CASSLELNQPQHF
TGTGCCAGCAGCTTAGAATTGAATCAGCCCCAGCATTTT
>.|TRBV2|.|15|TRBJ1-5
CASSESRVSNQPQHF
TGTGCCAGCAGTGAATCCAGGGTTAGCAATCAGCCCCAGCATTTT
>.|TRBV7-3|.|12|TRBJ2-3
CASSLMRDTQYF
TGTGCCAGCAGCTTAATGAGAGATACGCAGTATTTT
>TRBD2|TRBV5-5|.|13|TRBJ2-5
CASSRAGEETQYF
TGTGCCAGCAGTCGAGCGGGAGAAGAGACCCAGTACTTC
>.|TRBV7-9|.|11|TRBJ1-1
CASSLDRRAFF
TGTGCCAGCAGCTTGGACCGGAGGGCTTTCTTT
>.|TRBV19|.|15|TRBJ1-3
CATRSQGVSGNTIYF
TGTGCCACTCGTTCACAGGGCGTCTCTGGAAACACCATATATTTT
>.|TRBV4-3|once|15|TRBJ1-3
CASSHHQRSGNTIYF
TGCGCCAGCAGCCACCACCAGAGATCTGGAAACACCATATATTTT
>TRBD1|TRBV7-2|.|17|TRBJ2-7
CASSWGQGGSDVGEQYF
TGTGCCAGCAGCTGGGGACAGGGAGGATCAGATGTAGGAGAGCAGTACTTC
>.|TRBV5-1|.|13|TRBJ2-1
CASSLGPDNEQFF
TGCGCCAGCAGCTTGGGACCAGACAATGAGCAGTTCTTC
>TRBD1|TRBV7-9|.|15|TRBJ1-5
CASSLMGQGNQPQHF
TGTGCCAGCAGCTTGATGGGACAGGGGAATCAGCCCCAGCATTTT
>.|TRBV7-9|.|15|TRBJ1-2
CASSLEGGRDYGYTF
TGTGCCAGCAGCTTAGAGGGGGGGCGCGACTATGGCTACACCTTC
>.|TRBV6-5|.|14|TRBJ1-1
CASKAGPIHTEAFF
TGTGCCAGCAAGGCAGGCCCTATTCACACTGAAGCTTTCTTT
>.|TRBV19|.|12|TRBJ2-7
CASKFTSGIQYF
TGTGCCAGTAAGTTTACGTCGGGGATCCAGTACTTC
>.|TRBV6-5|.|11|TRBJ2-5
CASSHRETQYF
TGTGCCAGCAGCCATAGAGAGACCCAGTACTTC
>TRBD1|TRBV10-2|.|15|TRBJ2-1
CASLSGTGRRDEQFF
TGCGCCAGCCTTTCCGGGACAGGCCGTAGGGATGAGCAGTTCTTC
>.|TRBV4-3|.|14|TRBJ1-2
CASSQDSPNYGYTF
TGCGCCAGCAGCCAAGACAGTCCTAACTATGGCTACACCTTC
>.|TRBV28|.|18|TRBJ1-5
CASMTAGGGAYSNQPQHF
TGTGCCAGCATGACGGCGGGCGGCGGCGCGTATAGCAATCAGCCCCAGCATTTT
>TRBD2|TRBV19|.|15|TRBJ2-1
CASSSTSVELNEQFF
TGTGCCAGTAGCTCTACTAGCGTCGAACTCAATGAGCAGTTCTTC